The 12 T cell receptor beta chains in this list originate from one sample, sequenced in a study of glioma-infiltrating T cells. Using RNA template, CDR3s of TCR alpha and beta were amplified with iRepertoire arm-PCR. In TCRdb, the multiplex PCR reads were re-called with MiXCR into one record per CDR3 protein. This table holds 300,000 to 450,000 distinct CDR3 sequences, about 40% found once. The sequencing sample was made of glioma tissue, nonneoplastic brain tissue, or PBMCs (not recorded which). All receptors derive from a human donor with low-grade glioma or glioblastoma, undergoing nonglioma brain surgery, or in good health (not recorded which).

Turning to this clonotype: A read error may be the cause here, since a much bigger clone is one base away. The CDR3 nucleotides read TGTGCCAGCAGTTTCGGGAAAAGTAGCAATCAGCCCCAGCATTTT. Translating gives CASSFGKSSNQPQHF. The V call is TRBV28, the J call TRBJ1-5; D is undetermined. The germline V and J ends were trimmed by 3 bases and 0 bases, with 9 bases remaining between them. From germline, CDR1 is MDHEN and CDR2 SYDVKM. This CDR3 is 15 amino acids long.

This clonotype showed up many times. The chain has TRBV28 and TRBJ2-7; TRBD1 might be the D (6 bases). Per germline, CDR1 MDHEN and CDR2 SYDVKM. The CDR3 runs 15 residues. The V and J ends lost 5 bases and 2 bases respectively, with 16 bases between them. The CDR3 loop is CASSEAGTLAYEQYF. As DNA, the CDR3 is TGTGCCAGCAGTGAGGCCGGGACACTCGCCTACGAGCAGTACTTC.

Points on this clonotype: One base away lies a much larger clone, so this may be a sequencing read error. The V and J genes are TRBV20-1 and TRBJ2-3; 7 bases align to TRBD2. This CDR3 comprises 15 residues. Per germline, CDR1 DFQATT and CDR2 SNEGSKA (reference sequence). Trimming removed 6 bases from V and 3 bases from J; junction bases left unmatched: 12. CDR3 loop: CSAEGGLEGTDTQYF. The CDR3 DNA reads as TGCAGTGCCGAGGGCGGACTAGAGGGGACAGATACGCAGTATTTT.

The V and J genes are TRBV25-1 and TRBJ2-2, with D unclear. The CDR3 has 13 amino acids. Germline-derived CDR1 and CDR2 are MGHDK and SYGVNS. The V gene lost 6 bases and the J gene lost 10 bases, with 15 bases spanning the gap. CDR3 sequence reads: CASSGSPLEELFF. The DNA of the CDR3 is TGTGCCAGCAGCGGATCCCCCCTCGAGGAGCTGTTTTTT.

This clonotype showed up just a few times. The chain carries TRBV5-1 and TRBJ2-3; no clear D. Germline V lookup: CDR1 SGHRS, CDR2 YFSETQ. The germline V and J ends were trimmed by 2 bases and 5 bases, with 9 bases remaining between them. The CDR3 is 13 amino acids. The CDR3 sequence is CASSFGTGDTQYF. In nucleotides, the CDR3 is TGCGCCAGCAGCTTCGGAACTGGAGATACGCAGTATTTT.

This clonotype occurred a few times. The chain has TRBV28 and TRBJ2-1; no clear D. The germline V gene encodes CDR1 MDHEN and CDR2 SYDVKM. This CDR3 has 14 amino acids. Trimming left V 2 bases short and J 6 bases short, with 11 bases between. In DNA, the CDR3 is TGTGCCAGCAGTTTACTGACGGATTTCAATGAGCAGTTCTTC. Amino acid sequence: CASSLLTDFNEQFF.

At least ten counts were recorded for this clonotype. One junction end disagrees with the germline gene, perhaps due to a read error. The chain is built from TRBV5-1 and TRBJ2-5; D gene unclear. The CDR3 extends over 13 amino acids. CDR1 and CDR2 from the germline V gene are SGHRS and YFSETQ. The CDR3 spells CASSFGTQETQYF. CDR3 coding DNA: TGTGCCAGCAGCTTTGGCACCCAAGAGACCCAGTACTTC.

On this clonotype itself: A much larger clone lies one base from this, so it may be a read error. The chain employs TRBV15 and TRBJ2-1, with D tentatively TRBD2 (6 bases). The germline V and J ends were trimmed by 2 bases and 10 bases, with 12 bases remaining between them. The germline V gene encodes CDR1 LNHNV and CDR2 YYDKDF (reference sequence). The CDR3 is 13 residues long. The chain's CDR3 is CATSRPGRDEQFF. Here the CDR3 DNA reads TGTGCCACCAGCAGACCGGGGCGGGACGAGCAGTTCTTC.

A remark on this clonotype: This may be a read error, as it is one base from a much larger clone. The chain recombines TRBV6-2 or TRBV6-3 with TRBJ2-1; D is perhaps TRBD1 (5 bases). V was pared by 0 bases and J by 3 bases, with 12 bases between. The CDR3 spans 16 residues. Germline CDR1 MNHEY, CDR2 SVGEGT. Here the CDR3 DNA reads TGTGCCAGCAGTTACTCGGTCCAGGGCGGCTACAATGAGCAGTTCTTC. Translation: CASSYSVQGGYNEQFF.

The chain's CDR3 is CSAQRVGPFYEQYF. Written as DNA, the CDR3 is TGCAGTGCGCAGAGGGTCGGTCCCTTCTACGAGCAGTACTTC. V usage is TRBV20-1 and J usage is TRBJ2-7, with D perhaps matching TRBD2 (5 bases). The CDR3 extends over 14 amino acids. CDR1 and CDR2 from the germline V gene are DFQATT and SNEGSKA (reference sequence). The V end lost 6 bases, the J end lost 3 bases, and 18 bases lay between the germline ends.

The table lists this clonotype with many counts. The rearrangement joins TRBV27 to TRBJ2-3; possible D gene TRBD2, 5 bases. Germline V gene lookup returns CDR1 MNHEY and CDR2 SMNVEV (reference sequence). V was pared by 3 bases and J by 1 base, with 8 bases between. The CDR3 consists of 14 residues. This CDR3 is CASSLERGTDTQYF. CDR3 bases: TGTGCCAGCAGTTTGGAGAGGGGCACAGATACGCAGTATTTT.

The V and J genes are TRBV6-2 or TRBV6-3 and TRBJ1-4, with D maybe TRBD1 (5 bases). V lost 5 bases and J lost 0, with 7 bases in between. This CDR3 region has 14 residues. The V gene's germline CDR1 is MNHEY and CDR2 SVGEGT. CDR3 protein: CASSGDATNEKLFF. As DNA, the CDR3 is TGTGCCAGCAGTGGGGACGCAACTAATGAAAAACTGTTTTTT.